This passage covers 11 T cell receptor beta chains from one sample sequenced in a study of T-cell memory formation after mild COVID-19. TCRdb recomputed calls from the 5' RACE reads with MiXCR, one row per CDR3 protein. The sample contains about 430,000 distinct CDR3 sequences, 20% to 30% of which appear only once. Specimen: PBMCs or a T cell subset sorted from them (not recorded which). All receptors come from an adult woman who had mild COVID-19 (a few samples of this study predate the infection). Cell type and time point are not known.

This clonotype was seen a few times. The chain has TRBV7-3 and TRBJ2-5; D gene ambiguous. The germline CDR1 and CDR2 sequences are SGHTA and FQGTGA. The CDR3 has 13 residues. V lost 3 bases and J 2 bases, leaving 7 bases between the germline ends. The DNA for the CDR3 is TGTGCCAGCAGCTTTAACAGACAAGAGACCCAGTACTTC. This gives the protein CASSFNRQETQYF.

The genes are TRBV13 and TRBJ1-2; D gene unclear. Trimming cost V 2 bases and J 10 bases, with 11 bases left between them. The CDR3 is made up of 12 amino acids. Germline V gene sequence: CDR1 PRHDT, CDR2 FYEKMQ (reference sequence). The CDR3 bases are TGTGCCAGCAGCTTAAGGCCCACCCCCTACACCTTC. Its protein is CASSLRPTPYTF.

The V call is TRBV20-1, the J call TRBJ2-5; 14 nucleotides agree with TRBD2. The CDR3 totals 19 residues. After removal of 1 base from V and 5 bases from J, the junction contained 15 bases not matched to a gene. Germline V gene data show CDR1 as DFQATT and CDR2 as SNEGSKA (reference sequence). Here the CDR3 DNA reads TGCAGTGCTAGAGGACTAGCGGGAGGGCCTCGCCGGTATTCTGAGACCCAGTACTTC. Amino acids: CSARGLAGGPRRYSETQYF.

This clonotype showed up just a few times. In DNA form, the CDR3 reads TGCAGTGCTAGGGAGGACACCGGGGAGCTGTTTTTT. It encodes CSAREDTGELFF. The rearrangement joins TRBV20-1 to TRBJ2-2, with D maybe TRBD2 (5 bases). Germline assignment: CDR1 DFQATT and CDR2 SNEGSKA (reference sequence). V dropped 3 bases and J dropped 3 bases, with 5 bases sitting between them. This CDR3 is built from 12 residues.

The genes are TRBV29-1 and TRBJ2-1; D gene unclear. The CDR3 covers 13 residues. Germline lookup yields CDR1 SQVTM and CDR2 ANQGSEA. V dropped 0 bases and J dropped 8 bases, with 11 bases sitting between them. This chain's CDR3 is CSVEESPGYEQFF. The CDR3 DNA follows: TGCAGCGTTGAAGAATCCCCGGGCTATGAGCAGTTCTTC.

This clonotype was seen more than once but under ten times. In DNA form, the CDR3 reads TGTGCCACCAGTTTCGGGACTTCCGTAAATCAGCAGTTCTTC. It specifies CATSFGTSVNQQFF. The gene calls are TRBV15 and TRBJ2-1; weak D call: TRBD2 (6 bases). V was trimmed by 6 bases and J by 11 bases, leaving 20 bases between them. CDR3 size: 14 residues. Germline V gene sequence: CDR1 LNHNV, CDR2 YYDKDF (reference sequence).

The sample holds a few counts of this clonotype. The V call is TRBV29-1, the J call TRBJ1-1; D is unresolved. Trimming left V 2 bases short and J 5 bases short, with 12 bases between. Germline CDR1 SQVTM, CDR2 ANQGSEA. CDR3 length equals 13 residues. The CDR3: CSVERWSGTEAFF. The CDR3 DNA reads as TGCAGCGTTGAACGCTGGTCGGGGACTGAAGCTTTCTTT.

The chain carries TRBV24-1 and TRBJ2-1; 9 positions match TRBD1. The germline CDR1 and CDR2 sequences are KGHDR and SFDVKD. The trim removed 4 bases at V and 7 bases at J, leaving 10 bases unmatched. The CDR3 runs 16 residues. This CDR3 is CATSEPNRGLKNEQFF. The CDR3 DNA reads as TGTGCCACCAGTGAACCCAACAGGGGGCTTAAAAATGAGCAGTTCTTC.

This clonotype was recorded a few times. The chain links TRBV20-1 to TRBJ1-5; TRBD1 is a possible D gene (5 bases). Per germline, CDR1 DFQATT and CDR2 SNEGSKA (reference sequence). V lost 1 base to trimming and J lost 3 bases, with 19 bases between them. This CDR3 is 17 amino acids long. CDR3 amino acids: CSARVGSVRGLNQPQHF. In DNA, the CDR3 is TGCAGTGCTAGAGTCGGGTCGGTTAGGGGACTCAATCAGCCCCAGCATTTT.

The table lists this clonotype with a few counts. The rearrangement uses TRBV20-1 and TRBJ2-2; D call uncertain. Germline CDR1 and CDR2: DFQATT and SNEGSKA (reference sequence). V lost 0 bases and J lost 5, with 7 bases in between. The CDR3 covers 13 residues. CDR3 residues: CSAREWPTGELFF. Written as DNA, the CDR3 is TGCAGTGCTAGAGAATGGCCAACCGGGGAGCTGTTTTTT.

The chain recombines TRBV12-3 or TRBV12-4 with TRBJ1-1; D is uncertain. V lost 3 bases to trimming and J lost 5 bases, with 16 bases between them. The CDR3 loop spans 15 amino acids. CDR3 sequence: CASSFRGGGGTEAFF. CDR3 nucleotides: TGTGCCAGCAGTTTCCGGGGAGGAGGAGGGACTGAAGCTTTCTTT.